This record looks at one T cell receptor beta chain sequence and its context. Its specificity is unknown. V dropped 2 bases and J dropped 5; count of bases not matched to a gene: 13. Germline CDR1 GTSNPN, CDR2 SVGIG (reference sequence). The CDR3 is made up of 16 amino acids. The sequencing template was cDNA reverse transcribed from extracted RNA. TCRdb's copy holds only in-frame clones and misses some; the assay was immunoSEQ multiplex PCR. The sample consists of 200,000 to 250,000 clones, approximately 38% of them appearing once. Stated treatment: oral pan-JAK inhibitor, 5-10 mg twice daily. Sorting of PBMCs yielded the CD4+ and CD8+ T cells. The data derive from a study of CD8+ T cells in alopecia areata. Study-wide points: Scalp and blood retained many expanded lesional clones during tofacitinib. Among the top 100, expanded CD8+ clones were significantly decreased by tofacitinib, as was scalp clonality.

The receptor comes from a human donor with alopecia areata. The chain has TRBV30 and TRBJ2-3; 7 nucleotides agree with TRBD1. The sample in question was CD4+ T cells sorted from blood, obtained between weeks 30 and 35, from a patient treated with tofacitinib. CDR3 sequence: CAWSLPGTASRDTQYF. The CDR3, as DNA: TGTGCCTGGAGTCTCCCCGGGACAGCCTCTAGAGATACGCAGTATTTT.